The clone carrying this T cell receptor beta chain was seen many times. The V gene's germline CDR1 is DFQATT and CDR2 SNEGSKA (reference sequence). Trimming left V 6 bases short and J 1 base short, with 13 bases between. The CDR3 contains 13 residues. The sample is drawn from a study of regulatory T cells in long-lasting Graves disease. Arm-PCR of CDR3 regions with iRepertoire HTBI primers generated TCR beta libraries. MiXCR, run by TCRdb on the multiplex PCR reads, gives a single entry per CDR3 protein. Among around 250,000 distinct CDR3 sequences listed, approximately 20% were seen once. Time point reported: newly diagnosed GD, antithyroid drugs for less than 3 months. Generation of the TCR library employed RNA extracted from PBMCs.

The chain uses TRBV20-1 and TRBJ2-7; TRBD1 might be the D (6 bases). The sequences come from peripheral blood mononuclear cells (PBMCs), collected at new diagnosis, from a patient treated with antithyroid drugs. This sequence was found in a female donor with Graves disease. As DNA, the CDR3 is TGCAGTGCCCGGGACACCTCTTCCTACGAGCAGTACTTC. Encoded protein: CSARDTSSYEQYF.